This record concerns one T cell receptor beta chain sequence. Its antigen is unidentified. The source of the sample is a study of OX40 agonist ivuxolimab in advanced cancers. Broader study findings: Circulating CD4+ and CD8+ T cells showed clonal expansion by week 6 at 0.1 to 3.0 mg/kg. CD8+ T cells were the subset that, on average, had more expanded clones than CD4+. It was not determined which antigens were specifically recognized by the peripheral T cells that had undergone clonal expansion.

The germline gives CDR1 SGHTA, CDR2 FQGTGA. With 3 bases clipped from V and 9 bases from J, the junction kept 10 bases outside the gene matches. The CDR3 is made up of 16 amino acids. Clones were sequenced by immunoSEQ multiplex PCR, and TCRdb holds only the in-frame ones, with some missing. The sample includes around 48,000 clones, roughly 81% of them seen just once. The sequence was obtained from an adult with an advanced solid tumor such as melanoma, head and neck, liver or kidney cancer. The specimen was CD4+ or CD8+ T cells sorted from blood, collected in a trial of the OX40 agonist ivuxolimab. V and J are TRBV7-3 and TRBJ2-1, with TRBD1 identical over 11 bases. The CDR3 sequence: CASSLSGQGARSEQFF. The DNA for the CDR3 is TGTGCCAGCAGCTTGTCCGGACAGGGGGCGCGGAGTGAGCAGTTCTTC.